A selection of T cell receptor beta chains follows, all from one sample in a study of blood T cell repertoires in COVID-19. Profiled with immunoSEQ multiplex PCR; TCRdb holds only in-frame clones, not every one. The sample lists about 230,000 clones; 70% to 90% were seen once. What was sequenced was peripheral blood. The source is a man aged 40-50 years with acute or convalescent COVID-19. Each CDR3 is given with its conserved first and last residue. A D gene is named only where the DNA matches it firmly. A row's size may be missing; if present it is once, few, many or a size class.

v_call,clone_size,d_call,j_call,cdr3_aa,cdr3_nt
TRBV5-4,-,TRBD1,TRBJ2-3,CASSGRQGSTDTQYF,TGTGCCAGCAGCGGTCGACAGGGGAGCACAGATACGCAGTATTTT
TRBV5-4,many,TRBD1,TRBJ2-5,CASSPGQRQETQYF,TGTGCCAGCAGTCCGGGACAGCGACAAGAGACCCAGTACTTC
TRBV2,-,TRBD1,TRBJ2-7,CASHQDRYYEQYF,TGTGCCAGCCACCAGGACAGGTATTACGAGCAGTACTTC
TRBV5-5,-,TRBD1,TRBJ1-2,CASSFSGTAFYGYTF,TGTGCCAGCAGCTTTTCCGGGACAGCCTTCTATGGCTACACCTTC
TRBV19,-,-,TRBJ1-2,CASRGGTGRGFNYGYTF,TGTGCCAGTAGGGGGGGGACGGGACGCGGATTTAACTATGGCTACACCTTC
TRBV5-1,-,-,TRBJ1-5,CASSEGRRWKGRTPSSNQPQHF,TGCGCCAGCAGCGAGGGACGCAGGTGGAAGGGGAGGACCCCCAGCAGCAATCAGCCCCAGCATTTT
TRBV7-6,-,-,TRBJ1-1,CASRHNKNTEAFF,TGTGCCAGCAGGCACAACAAGAACACTGAAGCTTTCTTT
TRBV2,-,-,TRBJ2-2,CASSPRDTGELFF,TGTGCCAGCAGCCCCAGGGACACCGGGGAGCTGTTTTTT
TRBV2,-,-,TRBJ2-3,CASSESPGVRLNTQYF,TGTGCCAGCAGTGAATCCCCAGGGGTGAGGTTGAATACGCAGTATTTT
TRBV4-1,-,TRBD1,TRBJ1-1,CASSQDPGQGSGRNTEAFF,TGCGCCAGCAGCCAAGATCCCGGACAGGGGTCCGGGAGGAACACTGAAGCTTTCTTT
TRBV7-2,few,-,TRBJ2-3,CASSLANSGTTDTQYF,TGTGCCAGCAGCTTAGCGAATAGCGGAACCACAGATACGCAGTATTTT
TRBV3-1/TRBV3-2,-,-,TRBJ1-2,CASSQDFSGDYGYTF,TGTGCCAGCAGCCAAGATTTCTCCGGGGACTATGGCTACACCTTC
TRBV5-4,once,-,TRBJ1-1,CASSSRIGEGNTEAFF,TGTGCCAGCAGCTCAAGAATTGGGGAGGGGAACACTGAAGCTTTCTTT
TRBV29-1,-,TRBD1,TRBJ2-7,CSVGQGVDEQYF,TGCAGCGTTGGACAGGGAGTAGACGAGCAGTACTTC
TRBV5-1,-,TRBD2,TRBJ2-7,CASSFSGGAFEQYF,TGCGCCAGCAGCTTTAGCGGGGGGGCGTTCGAGCAGTACTTC
TRBV6-5,few,-,TRBJ2-3,CASSTRGTQYF,TGTGCCAGCAGCACGCGCGGTACGCAGTATTTT
TRBV9,once,-,TRBJ2-1,CASSVGSAYNEQFF,TGTGCCAGCAGCGTAGGGAGTGCCTACAATGAGCAGTTCTTC
TRBV18,-,-,TRBJ2-7,CASSPSLEQYF,TGTGCCAGCTCACCATCCCTCGAGCAGTACTTC
TRBV11-2,few,-,TRBJ1-1,CASSLGGEAFF,TGTGCCAGCAGCTTAGGAGGTGAAGCTTTCTTT
TRBV5-4,few,-,TRBJ2-7,CASSFGSAYEQYF,TGTGCCAGCAGCTTCGGCAGCGCCTACGAGCAGTACTTC
TRBV5-1,-,-,TRBJ1-1,CASSRGPGRTEAFF,TGCGCCAGCAGCCGGGGACCGGGGAGGACTGAAGCTTTCTTT
TRBV12-3/TRBV12-4,-,-,TRBJ1-2,CASSAGKKGYTF,TGTGCCAGCAGCGCAGGGAAAAAAGGCTACACCTTC
TRBV11-2,-,-,TRBJ1-1,CASSPRGNTEAFF,TGTGCCAGCAGCCCGCGGGGTAACACTGAAGCTTTCTTT
TRBV29-1,-,TRBD1,TRBJ1-2,CSGSRTGDGYTF,TGCAGCGGGTCCCGGACAGGGGATGGCTACACCTTC
TRBV18,-,-,TRBJ1-3,CASSRFSRDSSGNTIYF,TGTGCCAGCTCACGCTTTTCGAGAGACAGCTCTGGAAACACCATATATTTT
TRBV7-8,few,TRBD1,TRBJ1-1,CASSLDRFNTEAFF,TGTGCCAGCAGCTTGGACAGGTTTAACACTGAAGCTTTCTTT
TRBV28,-,TRBD1,TRBJ1-4,CASSPSGQEAEKLFF,TGTGCCAGCAGTCCCTCGGGACAGGAGGCAGAAAAACTGTTTTTT
TRBV19,few,-,TRBJ1-1,CASSIVREGSFTEAFF,TGTGCCAGTAGTATCGTTCGGGAAGGGAGTTTCACTGAAGCTTTCTTT
TRBV5-6,-,TRBD1,TRBJ2-7,CASSDSGTVYEQYF,TGTGCCAGCAGCGACTCTGGGACAGTCTACGAGCAGTACTTC
TRBV5-4,once,-,TRBJ1-1,CASSPQKNTEAFF,TGTGCCAGCAGCCCTCAGAAGAACACTGAAGCTTTCTTT
TRBV29-1,-,-,TRBJ1-4,CSVGMRVGEKLFF,TGCAGCGTAGGCATGAGGGTGGGTGAAAAACTGTTTTTT
TRBV7-3,-,-,TRBJ2-3,CASSSGLSTDTQYF,TGTGCCAGCAGCTCGGGACTGAGCACAGATACGCAGTATTTT
TRBV9,-,-,TRBJ1-4,CASSHRGFYEKLFF,TGTGCCAGCAGCCATCGGGGGTTCTATGAAAAACTGTTTTTT
TRBV28,-,-,TRBJ1-1,CASSFGRKTEAFF,TGTGCCAGCAGTTTCGGCAGGAAAACTGAAGCTTTCTTT
TRBV2,-,-,TRBJ1-1,CASSEALDSTEAFF,TGTGCCAGCAGTGAAGCCCTAGACAGCACTGAAGCTTTCTTT
TRBV5-1,-,-,TRBJ2-3,CASRRSGEYTDTQYF,TGCGCCAGCAGGCGATCGGGGGAGTACACAGATACGCAGTATTTT
TRBV5-6,few,TRBD1,TRBJ1-4,CASSSRDRGRTKYGKLFF,TGTGCCAGCAGCTCGAGGGACAGGGGCCGCACGAAATATGGAAAACTGTTTTTT
TRBV7-3,-,-,TRBJ2-3,CASSLAGPTDTQYF,TGTGCCAGCAGCTTAGCGGGCCCCACAGATACGCAGTATTTT
TRBV7-3,-,TRBD1,TRBJ1-1,CASSQGAGNTEAFF,TGTGCCAGCAGTCAGGGGGCCGGGAACACTGAAGCTTTCTTT
TRBV7-3,-,TRBD2,TRBJ2-3,CASSSSGGPDTQYF,TGTGCCAGCAGCTCTAGCGGGGGGCCAGATACGCAGTATTTT
TRBV7-6,-,TRBD1,TRBJ1-2,CASSPGQGGYGYTF,TGTGCCAGCAGCCCGGGACAGGGAGGCTATGGCTACACCTTC